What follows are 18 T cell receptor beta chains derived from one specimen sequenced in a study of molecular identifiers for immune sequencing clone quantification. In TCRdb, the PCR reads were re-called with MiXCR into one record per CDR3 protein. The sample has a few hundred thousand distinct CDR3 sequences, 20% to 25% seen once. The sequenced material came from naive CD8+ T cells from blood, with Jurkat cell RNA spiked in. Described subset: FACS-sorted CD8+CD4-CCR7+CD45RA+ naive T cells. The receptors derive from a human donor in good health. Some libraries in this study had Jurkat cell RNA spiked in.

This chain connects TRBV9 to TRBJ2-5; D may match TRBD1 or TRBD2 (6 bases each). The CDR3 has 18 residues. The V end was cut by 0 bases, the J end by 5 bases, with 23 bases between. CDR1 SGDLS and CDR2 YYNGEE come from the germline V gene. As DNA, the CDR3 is TGTGCCAGCAGCGTAGTAGGGGGGCGGGGCGGCTCGGCGGAGACCCAGTACTTC. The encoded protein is CASSVVGGRGGSAETQYF.

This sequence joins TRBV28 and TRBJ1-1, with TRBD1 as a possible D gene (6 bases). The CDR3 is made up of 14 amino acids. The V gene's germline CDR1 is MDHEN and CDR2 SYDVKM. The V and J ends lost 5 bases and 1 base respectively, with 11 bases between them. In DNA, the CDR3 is TGTGCCAGCAGTCGCCGACAGGCGAACACTGAAGCTTTCTTT. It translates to CASSRRQANTEAFF.

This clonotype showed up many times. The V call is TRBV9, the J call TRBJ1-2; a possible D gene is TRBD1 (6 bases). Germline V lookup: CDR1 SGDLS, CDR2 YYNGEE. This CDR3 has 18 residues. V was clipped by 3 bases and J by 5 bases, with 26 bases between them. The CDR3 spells CASSAFPSSGQMRYGYTF. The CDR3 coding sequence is TGTGCCAGCAGCGCATTCCCTTCCTCCGGACAGATGAGGTATGGCTACACCTTC.

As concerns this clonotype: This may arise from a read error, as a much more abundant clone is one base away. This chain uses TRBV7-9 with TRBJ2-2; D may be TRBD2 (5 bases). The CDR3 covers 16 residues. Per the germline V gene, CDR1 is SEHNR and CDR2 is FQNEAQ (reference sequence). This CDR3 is CASSLGPTSNTGELLF. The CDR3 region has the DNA TGTGCCAGCAGCTTAGGTCCGACTTCGAACACCGGGGAGCTGCTTTTT.

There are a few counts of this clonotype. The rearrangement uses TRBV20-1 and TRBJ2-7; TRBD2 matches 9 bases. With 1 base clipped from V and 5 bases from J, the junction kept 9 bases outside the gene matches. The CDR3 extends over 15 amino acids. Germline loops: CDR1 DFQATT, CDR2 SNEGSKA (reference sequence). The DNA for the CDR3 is TGCAGTGCTAGAGTGTTGATAGCGGGAGACCACGAGCAGTACTTC. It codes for CSARVLIAGDHEQYF.

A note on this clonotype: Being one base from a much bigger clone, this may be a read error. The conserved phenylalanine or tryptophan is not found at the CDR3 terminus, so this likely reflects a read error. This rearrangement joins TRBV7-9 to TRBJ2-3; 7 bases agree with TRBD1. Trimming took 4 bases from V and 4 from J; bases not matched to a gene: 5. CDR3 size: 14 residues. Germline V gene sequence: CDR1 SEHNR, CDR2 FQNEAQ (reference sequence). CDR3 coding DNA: TGTGCCAGCAGCTCCAGGGGGTCGCCAGATACGCAGTATCTT. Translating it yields CASSSRGSPDTQYL.

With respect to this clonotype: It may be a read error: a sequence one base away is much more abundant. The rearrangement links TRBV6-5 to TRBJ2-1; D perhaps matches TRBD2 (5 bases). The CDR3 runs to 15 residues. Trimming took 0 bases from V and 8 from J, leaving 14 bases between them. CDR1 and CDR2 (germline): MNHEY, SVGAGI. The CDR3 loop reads CASSYSSIPEDEQFF. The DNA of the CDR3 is TGTGCCAGCAGTTACTCGAGCATCCCGGAGGATGAGCAGTTCTTC.

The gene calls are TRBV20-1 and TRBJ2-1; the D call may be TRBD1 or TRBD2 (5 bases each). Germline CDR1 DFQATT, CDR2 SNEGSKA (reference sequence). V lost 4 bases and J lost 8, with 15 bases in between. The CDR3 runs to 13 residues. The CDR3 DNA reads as TGCAGTGCTAAGGACGAGTGGGACGATGAGCAGTTCTTC. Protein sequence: CSAKDEWDDEQFF.

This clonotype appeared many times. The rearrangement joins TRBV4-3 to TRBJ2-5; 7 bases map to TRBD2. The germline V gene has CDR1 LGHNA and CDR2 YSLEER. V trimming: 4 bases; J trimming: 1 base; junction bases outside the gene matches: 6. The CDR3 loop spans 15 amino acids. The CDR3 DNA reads TGCGCCAGCAGCCCAATGGGGGGGACCCAAGAGACCCAGTACTTC. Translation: CASSPMGGTQETQYF.

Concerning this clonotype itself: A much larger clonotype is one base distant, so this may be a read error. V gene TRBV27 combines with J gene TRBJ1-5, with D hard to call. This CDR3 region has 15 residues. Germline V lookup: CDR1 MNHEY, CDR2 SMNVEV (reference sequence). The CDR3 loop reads CASSLSSLSNQPQRF. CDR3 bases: TGTGCCAGCAGTTTATCGAGCCTTAGCAATCAGCCCCAGCGTTTT.

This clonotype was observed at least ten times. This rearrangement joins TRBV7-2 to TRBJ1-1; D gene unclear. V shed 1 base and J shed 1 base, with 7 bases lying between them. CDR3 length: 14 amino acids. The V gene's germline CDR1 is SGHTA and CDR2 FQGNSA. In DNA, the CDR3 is TGTGCCAGCAGCTTAGACCGGCAGAACACTGAAGCTTTCTTT. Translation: CASSLDRQNTEAFF.

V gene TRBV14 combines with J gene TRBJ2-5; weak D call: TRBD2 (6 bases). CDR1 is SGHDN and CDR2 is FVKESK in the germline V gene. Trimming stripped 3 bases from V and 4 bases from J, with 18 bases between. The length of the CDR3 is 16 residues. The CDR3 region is CASSHLDGGLGETQYF. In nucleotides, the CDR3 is TGTGCCAGCAGCCATCTCGACGGGGGATTGGGAGAGACCCAGTACTTC.

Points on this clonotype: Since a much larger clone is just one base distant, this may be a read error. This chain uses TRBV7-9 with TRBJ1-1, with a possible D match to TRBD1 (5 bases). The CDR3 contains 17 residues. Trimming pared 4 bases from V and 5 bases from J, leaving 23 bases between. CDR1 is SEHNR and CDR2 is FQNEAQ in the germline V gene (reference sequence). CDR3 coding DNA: TGTGCCAGCAGCTCCACGCCAAGGGGCCAGGGAGGAACTGAAGCTTTCTTT. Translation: CASSSTPRGQGGTEAFF. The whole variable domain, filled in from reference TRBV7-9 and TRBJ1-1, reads DTGVSQNPRHKITKRGQNVTFRCDPISEHNRLYWYRQTLGQGPEFLTYFQNEAQLEKSRLLSDRFSAERPKGSFSTLEIQRTEQGDSAMYLCASSSTPRGQGGTEAFFGQGTRLTVV.

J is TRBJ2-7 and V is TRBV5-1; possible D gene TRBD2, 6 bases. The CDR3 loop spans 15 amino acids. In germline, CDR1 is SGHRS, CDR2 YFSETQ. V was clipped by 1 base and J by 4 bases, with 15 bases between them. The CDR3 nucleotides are TGCGCCAGCAGCTTGTTCCCGGGGGACGGTTACGAGCAGTACTTC. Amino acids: CASSLFPGDGYEQYF.

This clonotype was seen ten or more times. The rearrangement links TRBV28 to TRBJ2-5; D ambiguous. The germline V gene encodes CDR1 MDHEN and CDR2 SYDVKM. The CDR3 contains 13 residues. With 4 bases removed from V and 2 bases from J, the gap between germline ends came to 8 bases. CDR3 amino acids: CASSSVIQETQYF. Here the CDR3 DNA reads TGTGCCAGCAGTTCAGTTATTCAAGAGACCCAGTACTTC.

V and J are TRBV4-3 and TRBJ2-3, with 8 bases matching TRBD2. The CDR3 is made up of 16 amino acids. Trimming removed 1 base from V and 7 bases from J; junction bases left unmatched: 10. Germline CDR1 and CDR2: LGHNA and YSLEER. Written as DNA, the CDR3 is TGCGCCAGCAGCCAAGTCCTGGCGGGGGGACGAAATACGCAGTATTTT. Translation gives CASSQVLAGGRNTQYF.

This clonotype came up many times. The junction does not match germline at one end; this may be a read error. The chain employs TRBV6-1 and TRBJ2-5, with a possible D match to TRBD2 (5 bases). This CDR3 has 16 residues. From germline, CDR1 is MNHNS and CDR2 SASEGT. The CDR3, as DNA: TGTGCCAGCAGTGAGAATACCGGGATCCACCAGGAGACCCAGTACTTC. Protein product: CASSENTGIHQETQYF.

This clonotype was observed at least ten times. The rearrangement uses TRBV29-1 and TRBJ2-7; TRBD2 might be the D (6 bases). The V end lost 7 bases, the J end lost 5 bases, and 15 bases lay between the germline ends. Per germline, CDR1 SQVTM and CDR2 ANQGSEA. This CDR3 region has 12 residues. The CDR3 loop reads CSAGGAVDEQYF. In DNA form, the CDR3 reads TGCAGCGCTGGCGGGGCTGTAGACGAGCAGTACTTC.